This T cell receptor (beta chain) was sequenced during a study of blood T cell repertoires in COVID-19. Study-level background: Researchers got acute and convalescent COVID-19 samples from the United States, Italy and Spain. From T cells, B-cell-depleted T cells, or PBMCs came the material, which was cDNA or gDNA.

Authors' methods: From reference gene primer amplification, estimates of nucleated cell counts were derived. Only in-frame clones appear in the TCRdb table, and some are missing; sequencing was by immunoSEQ multiplex PCR. From that table come the V and J calls and clone size; the DNA was used to work out D and trimming. The data hold 200,000 to 250,000 clones, with less than 90% observed a single time. This CDR3 is 14 amino acids long. Germline CDR1 KGHSH, CDR2 LQKENI. Trimming cost V 3 bases and J 1 base, with 9 bases left between them. Sequenced: peripheral blood. The receptor was derived from a woman older than 75 with COVID-19, enrolled during active disease. This rearrangement joins TRBV18 to TRBJ1-1; possible D gene TRBD1, 5 bases. The CDR3 nucleotides read TGTGCCAGCTCACCGGCGACAGAGAACACTGAAGCTTTCTTT. Protein product: CASSPATENTEAFF.